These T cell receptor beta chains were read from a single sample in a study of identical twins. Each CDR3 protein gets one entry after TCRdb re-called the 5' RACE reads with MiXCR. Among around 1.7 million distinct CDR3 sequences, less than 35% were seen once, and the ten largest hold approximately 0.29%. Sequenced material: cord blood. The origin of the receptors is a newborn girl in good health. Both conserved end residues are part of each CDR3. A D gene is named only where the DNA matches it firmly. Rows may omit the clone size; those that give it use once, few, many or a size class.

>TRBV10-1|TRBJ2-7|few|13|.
CASSGYLGDEQYF
TGCGCCAGCAGTGGCTACTTAGGGGACGAGCAGTACTTC
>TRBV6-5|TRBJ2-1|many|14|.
CASSYARAYNEQFF
TGTGCCAGCAGTTATGCCCGGGCCTACAATGAGCAGTTCTTC
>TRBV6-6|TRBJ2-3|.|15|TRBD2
CASSYTGTSGDTQYF
TGTGCCAGCAGTTACACTGGGACTAGCGGGGATACGCAGTATTTT
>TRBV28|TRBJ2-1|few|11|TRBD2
CASTAGAEQFF
TGTGCCAGCACAGCGGGAGCCGAGCAGTTCTTC
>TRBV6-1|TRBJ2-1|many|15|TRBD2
CASSELAGGYNEQFF
TGTGCCAGCAGTGAACTAGCGGGAGGGTACAATGAGCAGTTCTTC
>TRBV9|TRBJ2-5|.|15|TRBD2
CASSVVSGTQETQYF
TGTGCCAGCAGCGTGGTTAGCGGGACCCAAGAGACCCAGTACTTC
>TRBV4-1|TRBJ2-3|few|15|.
CASSQWHPSTDTQYF
TGCGCCAGCAGCCAATGGCATCCCAGCACAGATACGCAGTATTTT
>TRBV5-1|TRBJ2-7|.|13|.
CASRIQTGYEQYF
TGCGCCAGCAGGATTCAAACCGGCTACGAGCAGTACTTC
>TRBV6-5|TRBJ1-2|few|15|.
CASRYNKGTNYGYTF
TGTGCCAGCAGATACAACAAGGGGACTAACTATGGCTACACCTTC
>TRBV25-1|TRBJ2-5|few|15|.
CASSERGRTQETQYF
TGTGCCAGCAGTGAAAGAGGGAGGACCCAAGAGACCCAGTACTTC
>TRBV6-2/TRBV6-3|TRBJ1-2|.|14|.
CASISGRQNYGYTF
TGTGCCAGCATCTCCGGACGGCAGAACTATGGCTACACCTTC
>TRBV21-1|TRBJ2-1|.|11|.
CASSKENIQFF
TGTGCCAGCAGCAAAGAAAACATTCAGTTCTTC
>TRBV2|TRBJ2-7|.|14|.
CASRFRDAAYEQYF
TGTGCCAGCAGGTTCCGGGACGCAGCCTACGAGCAGTACTTC
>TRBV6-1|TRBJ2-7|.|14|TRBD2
CASAAGGPGYEQYF
TGTGCCAGCGCCGCGGGAGGGCCAGGGTACGAGCAGTACTTC
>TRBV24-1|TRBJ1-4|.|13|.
CATSDLDNEKLFF
TGTGCCACCAGTGATTTGGACAATGAAAAACTGTTTTTT
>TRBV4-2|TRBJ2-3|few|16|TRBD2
CASSQDPGRGTDTQYF
TGTGCCAGCAGCCAAGATCCAGGGAGGGGCACAGATACGCAGTATTTT
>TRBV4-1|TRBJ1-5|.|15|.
CASSQDPRSLEPQHF
TGCGCCAGCAGCCAAGATCCCCGTTCCTTAGAGCCCCAGCATTTT
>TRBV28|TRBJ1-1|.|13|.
CASRGPGNTEAFF
TGTGCCAGCAGGGGGCCTGGGAACACTGAAGCTTTCTTT
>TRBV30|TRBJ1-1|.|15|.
CAWSALGVMNTEAFF
TGTGCCTGGAGTGCCCTCGGGGTGATGAACACTGAAGCTTTCTTT
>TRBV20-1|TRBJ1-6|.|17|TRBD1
CSAPTGGQLLHNSPLHF
TGCAGTGCTCCGACAGGGGGCCAACTCCTTCATAATTCACCCCTCCACTTT
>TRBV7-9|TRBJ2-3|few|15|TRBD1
CASSRTGFRTDTQYF
TGTGCCAGCAGCAGGACAGGGTTTCGCACAGATACGCAGTATTTT
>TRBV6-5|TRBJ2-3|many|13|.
CASSYELLDTQYF
TGTGCCAGCAGTTATGAGTTACTAGATACGCAGTATTTT
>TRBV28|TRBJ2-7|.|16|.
CASSLVPRRSSYEQYF
TGTGCCAGCAGTTTAGTACCGCGGAGGAGCTCCTACGAGCAGTACTTC
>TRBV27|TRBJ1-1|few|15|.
CASSLDTRGLGEAFF
TGTGCCAGCAGTTTGGACACGCGGGGGCTAGGAGAAGCTTTCTTT
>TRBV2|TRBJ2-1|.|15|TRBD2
CASSERLAGLPEQFF
TGTGCCAGCAGTGAAAGGCTAGCGGGGCTACCTGAGCAGTTCTTC
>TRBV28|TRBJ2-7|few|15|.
CASKWLAGERSEQYF
TGTGCCAGCAAGTGGTTGGCAGGGGAGCGGAGCGAGCAGTACTTC
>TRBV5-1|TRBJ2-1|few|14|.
CASTLAWSYNEQFF
TGCGCCAGCACCCTAGCGTGGTCCTACAATGAGCAGTTCTTC
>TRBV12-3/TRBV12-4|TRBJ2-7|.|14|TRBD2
CASSLVGRGSEQYF
TGTGCCAGCAGTTTAGTCGGGAGGGGTAGCGAGCAGTACTTC
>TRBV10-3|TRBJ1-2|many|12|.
CAISLTDYGYTF
TGTGCCATCAGCCTGACAGACTATGGCTACACCTTC
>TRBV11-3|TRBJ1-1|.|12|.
CASSLGSDEAFF
TGTGCCAGCAGCTTAGGGTCTGATGAAGCTTTCTTT
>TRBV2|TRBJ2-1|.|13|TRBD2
CASVGLAGNEQFF
TGTGCCAGCGTCGGACTAGCCGGCAATGAGCAGTTCTTC
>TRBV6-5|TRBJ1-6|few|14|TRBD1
CATLPQGASSPLHF
TGTGCCACCTTACCCCAGGGGGCAAGTTCACCCCTCCACTTT
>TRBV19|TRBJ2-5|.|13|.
CASSIGNQETQYF
TGTGCCAGTAGTATAGGCAATCAAGAGACCCAGTACTTC
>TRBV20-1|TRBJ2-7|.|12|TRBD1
CSANRQGREQYF
TGCAGTGCTAACCGACAGGGGCGGGAGCAGTACTTC
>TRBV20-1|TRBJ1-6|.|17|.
CSARGGQGSSYNSPLHF
TGCAGTGCTAGAGGGGGGCAGGGCTCCTCCTATAATTCACCCCTCCACTTT
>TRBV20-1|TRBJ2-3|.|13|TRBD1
CSAFRTGEDTQYF
TGCAGTGCTTTCCGAACAGGGGAGGATACGCAGTATTTT
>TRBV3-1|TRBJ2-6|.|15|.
CASSRGQGGANVLTF
TGTGCCAGCAGTCGGGGTCAGGGTGGGGCCAACGTCCTGACTTTC
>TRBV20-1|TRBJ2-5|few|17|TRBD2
CSARDTLAGGFRNEQYF
TGCAGTGCTAGAGATACTCTAGCGGGGGGTTTCAGGAATGAGCAGTACTTC
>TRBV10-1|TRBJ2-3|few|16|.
CASKGGAGGGTDTQYF
TGCGCCAGCAAAGGTGGTGCAGGGGGAGGAACAGATACGCAGTATTTT
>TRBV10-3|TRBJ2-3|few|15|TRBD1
CAISLGGQGADTQYF
TGTGCCATCAGCCTTGGTGGACAGGGGGCAGATACGCAGTATTTT
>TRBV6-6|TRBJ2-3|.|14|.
CASTGALGTDTQYF
TGTGCCAGCACCGGGGCCCTTGGCACAGATACGCAGTATTTT
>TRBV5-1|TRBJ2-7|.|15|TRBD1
CASSLTGQPLYEQYF
TGCGCCAGCAGCTTGACGGGACAGCCCCTCTACGAGCAGTACTTC
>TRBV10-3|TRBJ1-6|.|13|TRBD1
CVMRDSPNSPLHF
TGTGTCATGAGGGACAGCCCAAATTCACCCCTCCACTTT
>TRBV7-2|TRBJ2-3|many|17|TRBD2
CASSLETSPLFTDTQYF
TGTGCCAGCAGCTTAGAGACTAGCCCCCTATTCACAGATACGCAGTATTTT
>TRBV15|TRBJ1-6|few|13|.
CATSRDVTLPLHF
TGTGCCACCAGCAGAGATGTAACCTTACCCCTCCACTTT
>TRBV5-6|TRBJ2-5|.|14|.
CASSIQDPYNEQYF
TGTGCCAGCAGCATCCAGGACCCATACAATGAGCAGTACTTC
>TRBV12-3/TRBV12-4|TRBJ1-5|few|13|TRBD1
CASTRQGWEPQHF
TGTGCCAGCACCCGACAGGGCTGGGAGCCCCAGCATTTT
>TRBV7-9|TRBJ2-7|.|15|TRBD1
CASSFGRGSYNEQYF
TGTGCCAGCAGCTTCGGCAGGGGGTCCTACAATGAGCAGTACTTC
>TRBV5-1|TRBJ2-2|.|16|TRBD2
CASSARLAPNTGELFF
TGCGCCAGCAGCGCCCGACTAGCGCCGAACACCGGGGAGCTGTTTTTT
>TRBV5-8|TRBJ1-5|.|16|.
CASSLITGALNQPQHF
TGTGCCAGCAGCTTGATAACCGGGGCACTGAATCAGCCCCAGCATTTT
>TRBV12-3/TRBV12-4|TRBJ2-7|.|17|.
CASSSPLPGHSYNEQYF
TGTGCCAGCAGTTCCCCCCTTCCGGGACATAGCTACAATGAGCAGTACTTC
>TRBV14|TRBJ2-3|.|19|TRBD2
CASSQVWTSGSPLTDTQYF
TGTGCCAGCAGCCAAGTGTGGACTAGCGGGAGCCCCCTCACAGATACGCAGTATTTT
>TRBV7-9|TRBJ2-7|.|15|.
CASSLGGGRNNEQYF
TGTGCCAGCAGCTTAGGGGGGGGCCGTAACAATGAGCAGTACTTC
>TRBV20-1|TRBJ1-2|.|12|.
CSARASFDGYTF
TGCAGTGCTAGAGCCTCGTTCGATGGCTACACCTTC
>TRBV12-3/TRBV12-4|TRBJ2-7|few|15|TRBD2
CASSLMAGGANEQYF
TGTGCCAGCAGTTTAATGGCGGGAGGAGCGAATGAGCAGTACTTC